A single sample gave rise to the 28 T cell receptor beta chains below, sequenced in a study of PD-1 blockade in mismatch repair-deficient tumors. The method was immunoSEQ multiplex PCR; TCRdb's version includes in-frame clones alone and lacks a portion of them. There are about 34,000 clones in the sample; over 80% occur only once, and 3% to 4% lies in the top ten. The sample was PBMCs, taken 6 to 7 weeks after starting pembrolizumab. The origin of the receptors is an adult with mismatch repair-deficient cancer.

As regards this clone: At the DNA level, this CDR3 is encoded by other sequences in the same sample as well. The rearrangement joins TRBV7-3 to TRBJ2-1; TRBD2 agrees at 9 bases. After removal of 3 bases from V and 4 bases from J, the junction contained 4 bases not matched to a gene. This CDR3 has 15 amino acids. Germline CDR1 and CDR2: SGHTA and FQGTGA. The chain's CDR3 is CASSLTSGPYNEQFF. The CDR3 nucleotides read TGTGCCAGCAGCTTGACTAGCGGACCTTACAATGAGCAGTTCTTC.

V usage is TRBV4-1 and J usage is TRBJ2-7; 9 nucleotides match TRBD1. The CDR3 length is 15 residues. The junction had 4 bases not matched to a gene; V was cut back by 1 base and J by 3 bases. Germline V gene data show CDR1 as MGHRA and CDR2 as YSYEKL. Here the CDR3 DNA reads TGCGCCAGCAGCCAAGCCGGGACAGGGATCTACGAGCAGTACTTC. Amino acids: CASSQAGTGIYEQYF.

This clone was seen a handful of times. This sequence joins TRBV4-1 and TRBJ2-7; possibly TRBD1 for D (5 bases). Germline assignment: CDR1 MGHRA and CDR2 YSYEKL. V lost 3 bases and J 6 bases, leaving 12 bases between the germline ends. CDR3 length: 13 residues. This CDR3 reads CASSHSGALEQYF. Written as DNA, the CDR3 is TGCGCCAGCAGCCATTCTGGGGCGCTCGAGCAGTACTTC.

The chain uses TRBV4-1 and TRBJ1-6; 8 bases agree with TRBD1. The junction had 6 bases not matched to a gene; V was cut back by 1 base and J by 7 bases. Germline V gene lookup returns CDR1 MGHRA and CDR2 YSYEKL. The CDR3 totals 16 residues. In DNA, the CDR3 is TGCGCCAGCAGCCAAGCCGGACAGGGCCAAAATTCACCCCTCCACTTT. Encoded protein: CASSQAGQGQNSPLHF.

The V gene is TRBV19, the J gene TRBJ2-1; D is unclear. V lost 6 bases, J lost 0 bases, and 12 bases lay in between. Germline V gene sequence: CDR1 LNHDA, CDR2 SQIVND (reference sequence). The CDR3 covers 15 residues. The CDR3 loop reads CASRAFMSSYNEQFF. The CDR3 DNA sequence: TGTGCCAGTAGAGCTTTTATGAGCTCCTACAATGAGCAGTTCTTC.

This chain uses TRBV2 with TRBJ2-7; D uncertain. The CDR3 has 13 residues. V dropped 6 bases and J dropped 0 bases, with 9 bases sitting between them. In germline, CDR1 is SNHLY, CDR2 FYNNEI. CDR3 in amino acids: CASSPDNSYEQYF. In DNA form, the CDR3 reads TGTGCCAGCAGCCCCGACAACTCCTACGAGCAGTACTTC.

This clone was counted only a few times. The rearrangement links TRBV27 to TRBJ2-7, with TRBD1 matching over 9 bases. With V trimmed by 6 bases and J by 3 bases, 3 bases remained unmatched. The V gene's germline CDR1 is MNHEY and CDR2 SMNVEV (reference sequence). The CDR3 has 13 residues. CDR3 sequence: CASSTTGGYEQYF. CDR3 coding DNA: TGTGCCAGCAGCACGACAGGGGGCTACGAGCAGTACTTC.

As DNA, the CDR3 is TGTGCCAGCAGCTTAGATCTGCCAGCGGGGGGATACAATGAGCAGTTCTTC. It codes for CASSLDLPAGGYNEQFF. The V call is TRBV11-2, the J call TRBJ2-1; the match to TRBD2 covers 9 bases. The germline gives CDR1 SGHAT, CDR2 FQNNGV. This CDR3 comprises 17 residues. J lost 4 bases, V lost 0 bases, and 7 bases had no gene match.

This chain uses TRBV19 with TRBJ2-1; the match to TRBD1 covers 8 bases. CDR1 and CDR2 (germline): LNHDA, SQIVND (reference sequence). Trimming took 5 bases from V and 3 from J; bases not matched to a gene: 24. The CDR3 consists of 21 residues. The CDR3 bases are TGTGCCAGTAGTGATTTCTCGGCAGGGGGCAGGAGAGGTGGTGGCTACAATGAGCAGTTCTTC. Protein product: CASSDFSAGGRRGGGYNEQFF. The full variable domain, completed using reference TRBV19 and TRBJ2-1, is DGGITQSPKYLFRKEGQNVTLSCEQNLNHDAMYWYRQDPGQGLRLIYYSQIVNDFQKGDIAEGYSVSREKKESFPLTVTSAQKNPTAFYLCASSDFSAGGRRGGGYNEQFFGPGTRLTVL.

The chain joins TRBV19 to TRBJ1-5; 9 nucleotides line up with TRBD1. The CDR3 covers 14 residues. Germline V gives CDR1 LNHDA, CDR2 SQIVND (reference sequence). After removal of 5 bases from V and 6 bases from J, the junction contained 5 bases not matched to a gene. CDR3 in DNA: TGTGCCAGTAGTGGGACAGGGTTCCGTCAGCCCCAGCATTTT. It yields the protein CASSGTGFRQPQHF.

The genes are TRBV29-1 and TRBJ2-5; TRBD1 matches 8 bases. With V trimmed by 4 bases and J by 3 bases, 4 bases remained unmatched. The CDR3 runs to 13 residues. Germline V lookup: CDR1 SQVTM, CDR2 ANQGSEA. DNA of the CDR3: TGCAGCGTTGGGGACAGGACTAAAGAGACCCAGTACTTC. As protein: CSVGDRTKETQYF.

This sequence joins TRBV9 and TRBJ2-3, with 7 positions matching TRBD2. CDR1 is SGDLS, CDR2 YYNGEE, per germline. J was trimmed by 4 bases and V by 3 bases; bases with no gene match: 11. This CDR3 has 16 residues. The CDR3 DNA is TGTGCCAGCAGCGCGACTCCCCAGGCGGGAGCAGATACGCAGTATTTT. Translated: CASSATPQAGADTQYF.

The V gene is TRBV7-9, the J gene TRBJ2-3, with a tentative D call TRBD1 (6 bases). The CDR3 runs to 15 residues. Germline V gene sequence: CDR1 SEHNR, CDR2 FQNEAQ (reference sequence). V was trimmed by 5 bases and J by 0 bases, leaving 12 bases between them. CDR3 nucleotides: TGTGCCAGCAGCCCGTCAGGGGCTAGCACAGATACGCAGTATTTT. Translating gives CASSPSGASTDTQYF.

Comments on this clone: One end of the junction fails to match germline, which may point to a read error. The genes are TRBV9 and TRBJ2-5; D may be TRBD2 (5 bases). Germline CDR1 SGDLS, CDR2 YYNGEE. The CDR3 sequence is 15 residues long. This CDR3 reads CASSGTPISREAQYF. CDR3 bases: TGTGCCAGCAGCGGGACTCCTATATCAAGAGAGGCCCAGTACTTC.

The gene calls are TRBV6-1 and TRBJ2-7, with 11 positions matching TRBD1. In germline, CDR1 is MNHNS, CDR2 SASEGT. Losses at the gene ends were 6 bases for V and 3 bases for J; bases not matched to a gene: 7. This CDR3 has 15 residues. CDR3 sequence: CASRPRGTGGYEQYF. CDR3 nucleotide sequence: TGTGCCAGCAGACCGCGTGGGACAGGGGGCTACGAGCAGTACTTC.

This clone is labeled as medium-sized (0.01 to 0.1%). This chain uses TRBV2 with TRBJ2-7, with TRBD2 matching 13 bases. Germline CDR1 is SNHLY and CDR2 is FYNNEI. Losses at the gene ends were 8 bases for V and 5 bases for J; bases not matched to a gene: 9. CDR3 length: 15 amino acids. DNA for the CDR3: TGTGCCAGCGCGGAGGGGACTAGCGGGGTCGACGAGCAGTACTTC. It encodes CASAEGTSGVDEQYF. The whole variable domain, remainder taken from reference TRBV2 and TRBJ2-7, is EPEVTQTPSHQVTQMGQEVILRCVPISNHLYFYWYRQILGQKVEFLVSFYNNEISEKSEIFDDQFSVERPDGSNFTLKIRSTKLEDSAMYFCASAEGTSGVDEQYFGPGTRLTVT.

CDR3 loop: CASSREGATNEKLFF. The CDR3 bases are TGTGCCAGTTCCAGGGAGGGGGCAACTAATGAAAAACTGTTTTTT. This chain joins TRBV28 and TRBJ1-4, with a possible D match to TRBD1 (6 bases). V lost 9 bases to trimming and J lost 0 bases, with 14 bases between them. Looked up from germline, CDR1 is MDHEN and CDR2 is SYDVKM. This CDR3 spans 15 amino acids.

V gene TRBV28 combines with J gene TRBJ1-1, with D possibly being TRBD1 (6 bases). CDR3 length equals 14 residues. The germline V and J ends were trimmed by 6 bases and 5 bases, with 16 bases remaining between them. Per the germline V gene, CDR1 is MDHEN and CDR2 is SYDVKM. The CDR3 DNA reads TGTGCCAGCAGCCCGAGGGGGGGTCGGACTGAAGCTTTCTTT. This encodes CASSPRGGRTEAFF.

The chain has TRBV11-1 and TRBJ2-2; D gene unclear. Per the germline V gene, CDR1 is SGHAT and CDR2 is FQDESV (reference sequence). This CDR3 has 14 residues. The germline V and J ends were trimmed by 0 bases and 5 bases, with 7 bases remaining between them. The CDR3 nucleotides are TGTGCCAGCAGCTTAGCGCGGTGGACCGGGGAGCTGTTTTTT. Translated, it gives CASSLARWTGELFF.

This chain uses TRBV5-1 with TRBJ2-1; 8 positions agree with TRBD1. V lost 0 bases, J lost 4 bases, and 3 bases stayed unmatched. The CDR3 covers 15 residues. Germline lookup yields CDR1 SGHRS and CDR2 YFSETQ. In DNA form, the CDR3 reads TGCGCCAGCAGCTTGGGCAGGGGGCGATACAATGAGCAGTTCTTC. Residues: CASSLGRGRYNEQFF.

J is TRBJ1-1 and V is TRBV7-6; possible D gene TRBD1, 5 bases. The CDR3 contains 13 residues. The V gene lost 1 base and the J gene lost 4 bases, with 7 bases spanning the gap. The germline gives CDR1 SGHVS, CDR2 FNYEAQ. The CDR3, as DNA: TGTGCCAGCAGCTTAGGGCAGGGCACTGAAGCTTTCTTT. Amino acid sequence: CASSLGQGTEAFF. Full variable domain (missing parts from reference TRBV7-6 and TRBJ1-1): GAGVSQSPRYKVTKRGQDVALRCDPISGHVSLYWYRQALGQGPEFLTYFNYEAQQDKSGLPNDRFSAERPEGSISTLTIQRTEQRDSAMYRCASSLGQGTEAFFGQGTRLTVV.

This chain uses TRBV19 with TRBJ2-7; D is perhaps TRBD1 (6 bases). There are 18 residues in the CDR3. Germline values: CDR1 LNHDA, CDR2 SQIVND (reference sequence). V dropped 4 bases and J dropped 2 bases, with 24 bases sitting between them. The CDR3 DNA reads as TGTGCCAGTAGTAGGGGATGGGCAGGACAGTCCCTCCCCTACGAGCAGTACTTC. This sequence encodes CASSRGWAGQSLPYEQYF.

This chain connects TRBV14 to TRBJ1-6, with unresolved D. The CDR3 covers 15 residues. Germline assignment: CDR1 SGHDN and CDR2 FVKESK. Trimming left V 4 bases short and J 4 bases short, with 11 bases between. As DNA, the CDR3 is TGTGCCAGCAGCCCCTCACTTGTGTATAATTCACCCCTCCACTTT. Its protein is CASSPSLVYNSPLHF.

V and J are TRBV29-1 and TRBJ2-2, with D maybe TRBD1 (6 bases). V lost 4 bases and J lost 1, with 10 bases in between. Germline-derived CDR1 and CDR2 are SQVTM and ANQGSEA. This CDR3 has 14 amino acids. The DNA of the CDR3 is TGCAGCGTTGCCAGGGGCTTGAACACCGGGGAGCTGTTTTTT. Amino acid sequence: CSVARGLNTGELFF.

The V gene is TRBV6-5, the J gene TRBJ2-3, with TRBD2 matching 8 bases. Germline V CDR1 and CDR2: MNHEY, SVGAGI. This CDR3 contains 14 residues. Trimming cost V 5 bases and J 5 bases; bases outside gene matches: 6. The CDR3 nucleotides read TGTGCCAGCAGTACTAGCGGAGCAGGAGATACGCAGTATTTT. It is translated as CASSTSGAGDTQYF.

This clone was detected only a few times. V is TRBV7-8 and J is TRBJ2-7; D perhaps matches TRBD2 (6 bases). This CDR3 spans 13 amino acids. V lost 6 bases and J lost 5, with 14 bases in between. Germline V gives CDR1 SGHVS, CDR2 FQNEAQ. This CDR3 is CASSQSLAHEQYF. For the CDR3, the DNA is TGTGCCAGCAGTCAATCACTAGCACACGAGCAGTACTTC.

The chain recombines TRBV27 with TRBJ2-5, with 8 bases matching TRBD2. The CDR3 totals 13 residues. Germline CDR1 and CDR2: MNHEY and SMNVEV (reference sequence). The J segment lost 2 bases and the V segment lost 6 bases, leaving 2 bases of the junction unmatched. CDR3 amino acids: CASSREGQETQYF. CDR3 DNA: TGTGCCAGCAGCCGGGAGGGACAAGAGACCCAGTACTTC.

The V gene is TRBV6-6, the J gene TRBJ2-7, with TRBD2 matching over 9 bases. The CDR3 loop spans 13 amino acids. From germline, CDR1 is MNHNY and CDR2 SVGAGI (reference sequence). V gave up 4 bases and J gave up 13 bases; unmatched junction bases: 11. The CDR3 reads CASSFSGRSEAYF. As DNA, the CDR3 is TGTGCCAGCAGTTTTAGCGGGAGATCCGAAGCCTACTTC.